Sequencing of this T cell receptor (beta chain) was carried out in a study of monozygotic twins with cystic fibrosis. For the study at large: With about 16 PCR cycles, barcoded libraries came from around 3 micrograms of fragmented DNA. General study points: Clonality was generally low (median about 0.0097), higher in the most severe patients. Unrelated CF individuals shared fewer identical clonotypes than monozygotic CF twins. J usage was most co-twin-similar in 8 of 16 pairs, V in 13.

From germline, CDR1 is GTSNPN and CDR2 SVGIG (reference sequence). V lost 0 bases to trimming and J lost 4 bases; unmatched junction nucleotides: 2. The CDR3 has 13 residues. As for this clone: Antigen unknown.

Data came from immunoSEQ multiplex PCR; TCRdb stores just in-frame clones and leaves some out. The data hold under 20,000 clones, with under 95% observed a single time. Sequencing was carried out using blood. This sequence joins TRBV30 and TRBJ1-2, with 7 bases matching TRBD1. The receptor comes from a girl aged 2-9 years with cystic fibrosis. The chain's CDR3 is CAWSVQGVYGYTF. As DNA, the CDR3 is TGTGCCTGGAGTGTTCAGGGGGTCTATGGCTACACCTTC.